The clone carrying this T cell receptor (beta chain) has a single count. Its antigen is not known. The sample originates from a study of blood T cells in healthy people across ages. Findings of the study overall: Leaving the PBMCs unsorted stopped any conclusive comparison of naive versus antigen-experienced cells.

Alongside a J-beta primer mix, a sample-barcoded 5' primer served in a second PCR lasting about 7 to 11 cycles. One entry per CDR3 protein results from TCRdb running MiXCR on the 5' RACE reads. This table holds around 900,000 distinct CDR3 sequences, roughly 51% found once. The germline V and J ends were trimmed by 4 bases and 0 bases, with 7 bases remaining between them. There are 14 residues in the CDR3. Per germline, CDR1 MNHEY and CDR2 SVGAGI. This clonotype was obtained from a woman aged 55-69 years in good health. The chain joins TRBV6-5 to TRBJ2-1; D call uncertain. The sample taken for sequencing was blood. CDR3 coding DNA: TGTGCCAGCAGTTGGGAATTCTCCTACAATGAGCAGTTCTTC. Translation: CASSWEFSYNEQFF.